This TCR beta chain stems from a study of blood T cell repertoires in COVID-19. On the study more broadly: Acute and convalescent COVID-19 specimens originated in the United States, Italy and Spain.

The germline V and J ends were trimmed by 0 bases and 5 bases, with 11 bases remaining between them. The germline CDR1 and CDR2 sequences are LNHNV and YYDKDF (reference sequence). CDR3 size: 14 residues. Sequencing was performed with immunoSEQ multiplex PCR; in TCRdb, only in-frame clones are kept and a portion is missing. The sample has hundreds of thousands of clones, roughly nine tenths seen once. Everyone who took part was about 18 to 90 years old, and they came from about 23 US areas. The chain recombines TRBV15 with TRBJ2-7; perhaps TRBD1 as D (5 bases). The sequence derives from a young woman with acute COVID-19. Sample: PBMCs or T cells enriched from blood (not recorded which). The CDR3 sequence: CATSRDDRTDEQYF. CDR3 nucleotide sequence: TGTGCCACCAGCAGAGATGACAGAACGGACGAGCAGTACTTC.